One and the same sample provided the 3 T cell receptor beta chains below, sequenced in a study of OX40 agonist ivuxolimab in advanced cancers. TCRdb's copy holds only in-frame clones and misses some; the assay was immunoSEQ multiplex PCR. The profile shows around 100,000 clones, over 75% of them singletons. Material: CD4+ or CD8+ T cells sorted from blood, obtained in a trial of the OX40 agonist ivuxolimab. These receptors were collected from an adult with an advanced solid tumor such as melanoma, head and neck, liver or kidney cancer.

This clone appeared once. The chain links TRBV14 to TRBJ1-2; weak D call: TRBD1 (6 bases). The CDR3 runs 15 residues. Trimming left V 5 bases short and J 0 bases short, with 13 bases between. The V gene's germline CDR1 is SGHDN and CDR2 FVKESK. The CDR3 is CASSIVGQPNYGYTF. CDR3 nucleotide sequence: TGTGCCAGCAGCATTGTCGGACAGCCTAACTATGGCTACACCTTC.

The chain employs TRBV27 and TRBJ2-7; 12 bases are shared with TRBD2. The CDR3 contains 15 residues. After removal of 8 bases from V and 1 base from J, the junction contained 6 bases not matched to a gene. In germline, CDR1 is MNHEY, CDR2 SMNVEV (reference sequence). The CDR3: CASGLAGGLSYEQYF. In DNA, the CDR3 is TGTGCCAGCGGGCTAGCGGGAGGGCTTTCCTACGAGCAGTACTTC.

The chain uses TRBV27 and TRBJ2-7; 9 bases agree with TRBD2. Germline CDR1 MNHEY, CDR2 SMNVEV (reference sequence). The CDR3 covers 16 residues. V lost 2 bases and J lost 3; bases outside the gene matches: 8. CDR3 region: CASSLGSSGGYYEQYF. CDR3 DNA sequence: TGTGCCAGCAGTTTAGGCTCCAGCGGGGGGTACTACGAGCAGTACTTC.